This T cell receptor beta chain was recovered during a study of blood T cell repertoires in COVID-19. The overall study: T cells, B-cell-depleted T cells, or PBMCs provided the cDNA or gDNA that served as material.

The V and J ends lost 4 bases and 2 bases, in that order; junction bases with no gene match: 9. The germline V gene has CDR1 SGHDT and CDR2 YYEEEE. The CDR3 is made up of 16 amino acids. Only in-frame clones appear in the TCRdb table, and some are missing; sequencing was by immunoSEQ multiplex PCR. The sample includes approximately 460,000 clones, nearly 90% seen only once; the top ten take over 0.7%. This clone was found a few times. The TCR sequence derives from a man aged 18 to 29 with COVID-19, enrolled during active disease. The sequenced sample was peripheral blood. The J gene is TRBJ2-5, the V gene TRBV5-6; 9 bases are shared with TRBD1. The CDR3 region has the DNA TGTGCCAGCAGCGCGACAGGGGGGTCCCCACAAGAGACCCAGTACTTC. The encoded protein is CASSATGGSPQETQYF.